This T cell receptor (beta chain) came from a study of blood T cell repertoires in COVID-19. Study summary: Material from acute and convalescent COVID-19 was sourced from the United States, Italy and Spain. PBMCs, B-cell-depleted T cells, or T cells were the source of the cDNA or gDNA that made up the material.

Looked up from germline, CDR1 is MNHEY and CDR2 is SVGEGT. Trimming took off 2 bases at V and 9 bases at J, with 13 bases between the two ends. The CDR3 has 13 residues. Only in-frame clones appear in the TCRdb table, and some are missing; sequencing was by immunoSEQ multiplex PCR. The sample carries fewer than 80,000 clones, around 90% recorded once. This rearrangement joins TRBV6-2 or TRBV6-3 to TRBJ1-2; a possible D gene is TRBD1 (5 bases). Sequenced: peripheral blood. This TCR came from a human donor in a cohort sampled during active COVID-19. The CDR3 is CASSYAREQSYTF. CDR3 DNA: TGTGCCAGCAGTTACGCCAGGGAACAGAGCTACACCTTC.